This TCR beta chain came from a study of blood T cell repertoires in COVID-19. For the study at large: T cells, B-cell-depleted T cells, or PBMCs provided the cDNA or gDNA that served as material.

In the study's own analysis: It was from reference gene primer amplification that nucleated cell counts were estimated. Data came from immunoSEQ multiplex PCR; TCRdb stores just in-frame clones and leaves some out. V, J and clone size are those of that table, while D and trimming were read from the DNA. This table holds around 700,000 clones, over 80% found once. Trimming took 4 bases from V and 3 from J, leaving 13 bases between them. Germline V CDR1 and CDR2: SGHKS, YYEKEE (reference sequence). CDR3 length: 14 residues. The origin of this receptor is a woman aged 18 to 35 with acute or convalescent COVID-19. Sequenced: peripheral blood. This chain links TRBV5-5 with TRBJ1-2, with D unclear. The chain's CDR3 is CASSPPRSDYGYTF. In DNA form, the CDR3 reads TGTGCCAGCAGCCCTCCACGGTCGGACTATGGCTACACCTTC.